By proportion, the clone carrying this TCR beta chain is medium-sized (0.01 to 0.1%). Germline CDR1 reads MNHEY; CDR2 reads SVGEGT. The CDR3 contains 13 residues. Trimming removed 6 bases at V and 7 bases at J, with 13 bases between. Time point defined: sample taken at primary tumor resection. This record belongs to a study of spatial heterogeneity in lung cancer. TCRdb re-derived calls from the 5' RACE reads in MiXCR, one entry per CDR3 protein. The table lists around 4,000 distinct CDR3 sequences, about 9% of them singletons. The V call is TRBV6-2 or TRBV6-3, the J call TRBJ1-5; D gene ambiguous. The sequence was collected from a female donor with early-stage non-small cell lung cancer. Sequencing was performed on normal lung tissue next to the tumor, taken at surgery. CDR3 in DNA: TGTGCCAGCAGAGACCAACTCCGGCAGCCCCAGCATTTT. Encoded protein: CASRDQLRQPQHF.